Listed below are T cell receptor beta chains from one sample, sequenced in a study of breast tumors, draining lymph nodes, adjacent tissues. MiXCR, applied by TCRdb to the multiplex PCR reads, yields one record per CDR3 protein. The sample holds about 200,000 distinct CDR3 sequences, roughly 29% seen once. The sequencing input was axillary lymph node tissue. These receptor sequences come from a female donor with breast cancer. Some clones in this sample may be carry-over from other donors' samples. Each CDR3 is given with its conserved first and last residue. A D gene is named only where the DNA matches it firmly. Size values are once, few and many counts, or a class for expanded clones, and some rows have none.

cdr3_nt cdr3_aa j_call clone_size v_call d_call
TGTGCCAGCAGCCAAGGCGAGGGGCAGTTCTTC CASSQGEGQFF TRBJ2-1 many TRBV3-1 -
TGTGCCACGGCTAAAGTGGAGTTACACACCGGGGAGCTGTTTTTT CATAKVELHTGELFF TRBJ2-2 many TRBV7-9 -
TGTGCCAGCAGCATGTCGGAGGGGATCTCACCCCTCCACTTT CASSMSEGISPLHF TRBJ1-6 - TRBV7-9 -
TGTGCCAGCTCACCAGGGACTAGCGGCTCCTACGAGCAGTACTTC CASSPGTSGSYEQYF TRBJ2-7 many TRBV18 TRBD2
TGCAGCGTTGAGGAGGGACTAGCGAGAGGGGAGACCCAGTACTTC CSVEEGLARGETQYF TRBJ2-5 - TRBV29-1 TRBD2
TGTGCCAGCAGCTTTAACGGGGGACAGGGCCCGAAAGGGACCCAGTACTTC CASSFNGGQGPKGTQYF TRBJ2-5 - TRBV7-2 TRBD1
TGTGCCAGCAGCTTAGCTCTCCCTAGCGGGAGAGGGACCCAGTACTTC CASSLALPSGRGTQYF TRBJ2-5 many TRBV7-2 TRBD2
TGTGCCAGCTCCAGCGGGACAGGGGCTGACACTGAAGCTTTCTTT CASSSGTGADTEAFF TRBJ1-1 - TRBV18 TRBD1
TGTGCCGTCAGTGTACAGAATTTCTACGAGCAGTACTTC CAVSVQNFYEQYF TRBJ2-7 once TRBV10-3 -
TGTGCCAGCAAACTAGCGGGAGATGGGGCCAACGTCCTGACTTTC CASKLAGDGANVLTF TRBJ2-6 many TRBV7-2 TRBD2
TGTGCCAGTAGTATAACGGGGACCCGGGCTGGGAACACTGAAGCTTTCTTT CASSITGTRAGNTEAFF TRBJ1-1 - TRBV19 -
TGCGCCAGCAGCCAAGAGCGACAGGGGGACTATAATTCACCCCTCCACTTT CASSQERQGDYNSPLHF TRBJ1-6 - TRBV4-1 TRBD1
TGTGTCAGCGCAGACAGGAGCTCTGGAAACACCATATATTTT CVSADRSSGNTIYF TRBJ1-3 - TRBV7-2 -
TGTGCCAGCAGCCCAAGCAGTTCTAATAACTCACCCCTCCACTTT CASSPSSSNNSPLHF TRBJ1-6 - TRBV7-3 -
TGTGCCAGCAGTTACCCCTCTGGGGAGGGGAACACTGAAGCTTTCTTT CASSYPSGEGNTEAFF TRBJ1-1 few TRBV6-5 -
TGTGCCAGCAGCGTCAGTGCGGGAGGAGTAAATGAGCAGTTCTTC CASSVSAGGVNEQFF TRBJ2-1 many TRBV9 TRBD2
TGTGCCAGCAGGGAACCGGGACAGGGGGCGCAGGGCTACACCTTC CASREPGQGAQGYTF TRBJ1-2 - TRBV6-5 TRBD1
TGTGCCAGCAGCTTAACCAGGGACAGGGGCTACGAGCAGTACTTC CASSLTRDRGYEQYF TRBJ2-7 - TRBV7-9 TRBD1
TGTGCCAGCAGGAGGACAGGGTCCTACGAGCAGTACTTC CASRRTGSYEQYF TRBJ2-7 many TRBV25-1 TRBD1
TGCGCCAGCAGCTTCGGGGGAGTCAACACCGGGGAGCTGTTTTTT CASSFGGVNTGELFF TRBJ2-2 many TRBV5-1 -
TGCAGTGCTCCGGACAGGAAGGATGAGGGCTACACCTTC CSAPDRKDEGYTF TRBJ1-2 many TRBV20-1 TRBD1
TGCAGTGCACGCGAGCGGGAGGGCAATCAGCCCCAGCATTTT CSAREREGNQPQHF TRBJ1-5 - TRBV20-1 -
TGTGCCAGCAGACCTGACAGGGGGCAGGGCTACACCTTC CASRPDRGQGYTF TRBJ1-2 many TRBV3-1 TRBD1
TGTGCCAGCAGCTTAAAAGGAGGGTACTATGGCTACACCTTC CASSLKGGYYGYTF TRBJ1-2 many TRBV7-2 -
TGTGCCAGCAGTCACGAGCTGGGGGGAGAGACCCAGTACTTC CASSHELGGETQYF TRBJ2-5 - TRBV6-5 -
TGTGCCAGCAGCTCCTCGACTAGCGGTAACACAGATACGCAGTATTTT CASSSSTSGNTDTQYF TRBJ2-3 many TRBV7-8 TRBD2
TGTGCCAGTAGTATAAGTGGGGGGCAAGAGACCCAGTACTTC CASSISGGQETQYF TRBJ2-5 many TRBV19 -
TGTGCCAGCAGTGAAAGGACTAGCGGGAGTTTCCTCTACGAGCAGTACTTC CASSERTSGSFLYEQYF TRBJ2-7 few TRBV6-1 TRBD2
TGTGCCTGGGGCGAGACAGCGAACACCGGGGAGCTGTTTTTT CAWGETANTGELFF TRBJ2-2 many TRBV30 -
TGTGCCAGCAGCTTGACCGGGGAGCTGTTTTTT CASSLTGELFF TRBJ2-2 many TRBV7-9 -
TGCAGCGTTGACAAGCGGGAGAGGGTGGATACGCAGTATTTT CSVDKRERVDTQYF TRBJ2-3 many TRBV29-1 TRBD2
TGTGCCTGGATCGGGACGGCTAATTCACCCCTCCACTTT CAWIGTANSPLHF TRBJ1-6 many TRBV30 -
TGTGCCTGGAAAGTGGCAGGGACAGGGGGCAGACACGAGCAGTACTTC CAWKVAGTGGRHEQYF TRBJ2-7 - TRBV30 TRBD1
TGCAGTGCCGTTAGCGGGACAACAGATACGCAGTATTTT CSAVSGTTDTQYF TRBJ2-3 many TRBV20-1 TRBD2
TGCAGTGCTCCCCGGGACAGGGGATCACCCCTCCACTTT CSAPRDRGSPLHF TRBJ1-6 many TRBV20-1 TRBD1
TGTGCCAGCAGCCGAGGAGGGGCTGGCAGGTTCAATGAGCAGTTCTTC CASSRGGAGRFNEQFF TRBJ2-1 few TRBV7-8 -
TGTGCCAGCAGCTTGGGACAGGGGACGAGTTCACCCCTCCACTTT CASSLGQGTSSPLHF TRBJ1-6 - TRBV13 TRBD1
TGTGCCAGTTCTGGGAGTAGCAATCAGCCCCAGCATTTT CASSGSSNQPQHF TRBJ1-5 many TRBV12-3/TRBV12-4 -
TGCAGTGCTAGAGATCAAGGGGAGCTGTTTTTT CSARDQGELFF TRBJ2-2 - TRBV20-1 -
TGTGCCACCAGCAGAAGGCGGTTC CATSRRRF TRBJ2-6 - TRBV15 -
TGTGCCAGCAGCCACCGGGACTGGAAAGAGACCCAGTACTTC CASSHRDWKETQYF TRBJ2-5 many TRBV13 -
TGTGCCAGCAGTGCTAGGGAGACGAATTCACCCCTCCACTTT CASSARETNSPLHF TRBJ1-6 - TRBV25-1 -
TGTGCCAGCAGTTCTGACCCCCCATACTGGGCGTTCTTT CASSSDPPYWAFF TRBJ1-1 - TRBV28 -
TGCAGTGCCCGTGCGGGGCAGGGTGGGACTGAAGCTTTCTTT CSARAGQGGTEAFF TRBJ1-1 few TRBV20-1 -
TGTGCCAGCGCGACAGGGTCCGCGAACACCGGGGAGCTGTTTTTT CASATGSANTGELFF TRBJ2-2 many TRBV2 TRBD1
TGTGCCAGCAGCCGAGGGGGGGGTGGGAACAATGAGCAGTTCTTC CASSRGGGGNNEQFF TRBJ2-1 many TRBV7-2 -
TGCGCCAGCAGCTTACAGGGGGACGGCACTGAAGCTTTCTTT CASSLQGDGTEAFF TRBJ1-1 - TRBV5-1 TRBD1
TGCAGTGCGGTCTACGGAGCTAGCTCCTACGAGCAGTACTTC CSAVYGASSYEQYF TRBJ2-7 many TRBV20-1 -
TGTGCCAGCAGCCTACACTCCGGGGTGGCTTCTAATTCACCCCTCCACTTT CASSLHSGVASNSPLHF TRBJ1-6 many TRBV5-8 -
TGTGCCAGCAGCGTATCAGGGGGCGAAGTTGAAGCTTTCTTT CASSVSGGEVEAFF TRBJ1-1 few TRBV9 TRBD1
TGTGCCAGCAGCTTAATCAGGGGCAAAAACATTCAGTACTTC CASSLIRGKNIQYF TRBJ2-4 many TRBV11-2 -
TGTGCCAGCAGCAACCCGCCCAGGGGGGGCAGAGATACGCAGTATTTT CASSNPPRGGRDTQYF TRBJ2-3 - TRBV9 -
TGTGCCAGCAGCTTATCCGACTCTGGAAACACCATATATTTT CASSLSDSGNTIYF TRBJ1-3 - TRBV11-2 -
TGCAGTGCCTCAGGAGGCCGGGGGGGCCGTCGTGATGAGCAGTTCTTC CSASGGRGGRRDEQFF TRBJ2-1 many TRBV20-1 TRBD2
TGTGCCAGCAGCGTACGGATTAGCTCCAATGAGCAGTTCTTC CASSVRISSNEQFF TRBJ2-1 many TRBV9 -
TGTGCCAGTAGTCAGGACTGGGGTAGCACAGATACGCAGTATTTT CASSQDWGSTDTQYF TRBJ2-3 medium-sized TRBV19 -